This T cell receptor beta chain was observed in a study of T-cell memory formation after mild COVID-19. Across the study: Clusters of TCRs were largely donor specific. General observations from the study: Clones that got smaller from day 15 to 85 had even CD4/CD8, while clones growing later tipped toward CD4+. Contracting CD4+ clones sat mainly in CM and EM; CD8+ in EMRA.

In this sample, this clonotype turned up many times. As yet, its antigen is unknown. V shed 3 bases and J shed 1 base, with 10 bases lying between them. Germline CDR1 is SGHVS and CDR2 is FQNEAQ. This CDR3 region has 15 residues. It was 5'RACE with constant-segment primers that produced the TCR alpha and TCR beta cDNA libraries, which carried sample barcodes and UMIs. TCRdb reprocessed the 5' RACE reads with MiXCR, giving one entry per CDR3 protein. The sample holds roughly 600,000 distinct CDR3 sequences, about a sixth seen once. The sample comprised PBMCs or a T cell subset sorted from them (not recorded which). This receptor was identified in an adult woman who had mild COVID-19 (a few samples of this study predate the infection). Cell type and time point are not known. The chain is built from TRBV7-8 and TRBJ2-4; D is unresolved. The CDR3 protein is CASSLGGVAKNIQYF. In DNA form, the CDR3 reads TGTGCCAGCAGCTTGGGTGGGGTGGCCAAAAACATTCAGTACTTC.